This record covers a single T cell receptor beta chain. Its matching antigen is unknown. The data are from a study of shared clonotypes between healthy human individuals. Study-wide findings and caveats: Sequencing depth was a factor that was expected to affect clonotype sharing among donors.

Germline values: CDR1 SGHKS, CDR2 YYEKEE (reference sequence). The CDR3 runs 18 residues. V was pared by 2 bases and J by 0 bases, with 15 bases between. The input for sorted-subset replicate PCRs was about 0.2 ug DNA, around 30,000 T cell genomes. Using immunoSEQ multiplex PCR, the repertoire was profiled, and TCRdb retains in-frame clones only, with some absent. The data contain around 2,000,000 clones, roughly 94% of them seen just once; the ten biggest clones take up 0.13%. Sequencing was carried out using naive CD4+ T cells sorted from blood. Subset in this sample: CD45RA+ positively selected. This chain uses TRBV5-5 with TRBJ1-6, with D possibly being TRBD1 (5 bases). The TCR sequence derives from a man aged 18 to 30 in good health. The chain's CDR3 is CASSFATGLSSYNSPLHF. CDR3 nucleotides: TGTGCCAGCAGCTTTGCCACAGGACTAAGCTCCTATAATTCACCCCTCCACTTT.